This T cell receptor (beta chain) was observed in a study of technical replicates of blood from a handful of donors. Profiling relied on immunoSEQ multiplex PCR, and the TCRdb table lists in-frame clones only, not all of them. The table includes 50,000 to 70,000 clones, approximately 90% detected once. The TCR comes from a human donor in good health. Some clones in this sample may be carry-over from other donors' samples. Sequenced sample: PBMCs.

For the CDR3, the DNA is TGTGCCAGCAGCTTAGAGTCTAGCTCTAATGAGCAGTTCTTC. Amino acid sequence: CASSLESSSNEQFF. This sequence joins TRBV11-3 and TRBJ2-1, with D possibly matching TRBD2 (5 bases). V gave up 0 bases and J gave up 7 bases, with 10 bases separating them. The length of the CDR3 is 14 residues. The V gene's germline CDR1 is SGHNT and CDR2 YENEEA.